This is a list of T cell receptor beta chains from one sample in a study of blood T cell repertoires in COVID-19. The data were produced by immunoSEQ multiplex PCR, yet TCRdb's version contains in-frame clones alone and is incomplete. Here the sample spans 200,000 to 250,000 clones, around 84% being singletons. The material sequenced was peripheral blood. These receptors were collected from an older woman with active or convalescent COVID-19. Both conserved end residues are part of each CDR3. Fields, in order: V gene, clone size, D gene, J gene, CDR3 protein, CDR3 DNA. D genes are given only for firm matches. Expanded clones get a size class; other rows say once, few or many, or leave the size out.

V gene: TRBV10-3; clone size: -; D gene: -; J gene: TRBJ1-1; CDR3 protein: CAISELDKNTEAFF; CDR3 DNA: TGTGCCATCAGTGAGTTGGACAAGAACACTGAAGCTTTCTTT
V gene: TRBV24-1; clone size: -; D gene: -; J gene: TRBJ1-2; CDR3 protein: CATSASEGGGYGYTF; CDR3 DNA: TGTGCCACCAGTGCCTCCGAGGGAGGTGGCTATGGCTACACCTTC
V gene: TRBV7-6; clone size: -; D gene: TRBD1; J gene: TRBJ1-1; CDR3 protein: CASSLGAQGVNTEAFF; CDR3 DNA: TGTGCCAGCAGCTTGGGGGCCCAGGGGGTGAACACTGAAGCTTTCTTT
V gene: TRBV7-9; clone size: once; D gene: -; J gene: TRBJ1-2; CDR3 protein: CASSRVGGEYGYTF; CDR3 DNA: TGTGCCAGCAGCAGAGTAGGGGGTGAATATGGCTACACCTTC
V gene: TRBV7-2; clone size: -; D gene: TRBD2; J gene: TRBJ2-1; CDR3 protein: CASSSTSGVSSYNEQFF; CDR3 DNA: TGTGCCAGCAGCTCTACTAGCGGGGTTAGCTCCTACAATGAGCAGTTCTTC
V gene: TRBV10-2; clone size: few; D gene: -; J gene: TRBJ1-5; CDR3 protein: CASMTGEINQPQHF; CDR3 DNA: TGCGCCAGCATGACGGGGGAGATCAATCAGCCCCAGCATTTT
V gene: TRBV10-3; clone size: -; D gene: TRBD1; J gene: TRBJ2-2; CDR3 protein: CAISEPQGARSGELFF; CDR3 DNA: TGTGCCATCAGTGAGCCACAGGGGGCGCGAAGCGGGGAGCTGTTTTTT
V gene: TRBV4-3; clone size: few; D gene: -; J gene: TRBJ2-5; CDR3 protein: CASSTLRGREETQYF; CDR3 DNA: TGCGCCAGCAGCACCCTAAGGGGGAGGGAAGAGACCCAGTACTTC
V gene: TRBV7-2; clone size: -; D gene: TRBD1; J gene: TRBJ1-3; CDR3 protein: CASSLGQGGNTIYF; CDR3 DNA: TGTGCCAGCAGCTTAGGACAGGGTGGAAACACCATATATTTT
V gene: TRBV6-2/TRBV6-3; clone size: few; D gene: -; J gene: TRBJ1-5; CDR3 protein: CASSGVRRESGQPQHF; CDR3 DNA: TGTGCCAGCAGCGGGGTCCGGAGGGAATCAGGTCAGCCCCAGCATTTT
V gene: TRBV6-5; clone size: -; D gene: -; J gene: TRBJ1-4; CDR3 protein: CASSYEGRGEKLFF; CDR3 DNA: TGTGCCAGCAGTTACGAGGGGAGGGGTGAAAAACTGTTTTTT
V gene: TRBV7-2; clone size: -; D gene: -; J gene: TRBJ1-5; CDR3 protein: CASSSRQAGNQPQHF; CDR3 DNA: TGTGCCAGCAGCTCCCGGCAGGCCGGCAATCAGCCCCAGCATTTT
V gene: TRBV6-5; clone size: -; D gene: TRBD1; J gene: TRBJ2-3; CDR3 protein: CASSFIPGTGYDTQYF; CDR3 DNA: TGTGCCAGCAGTTTTATTCCCGGGACAGGGTACGATACGCAGTATTTT
V gene: TRBV19; clone size: -; D gene: -; J gene: TRBJ2-5; CDR3 protein: CASSPRPGSQETQYF; CDR3 DNA: TGTGCCAGTAGTCCCAGGCCCGGTTCTCAAGAGACCCAGTACTTC
V gene: TRBV6-5; clone size: -; D gene: -; J gene: TRBJ1-6; CDR3 protein: CASIAGLNSPLHF; CDR3 DNA: TGTGCCAGCATAGCGGGGCTGAATTCACCCCTCCACTTT
V gene: TRBV7-2; clone size: -; D gene: TRBD2; J gene: TRBJ2-5; CDR3 protein: CASSLLLAGGPRETQYF; CDR3 DNA: TGTGCCAGCAGCTTACTACTAGCGGGGGGGCCGCGAGAGACCCAGTACTTC
V gene: TRBV5-5; clone size: -; D gene: TRBD1; J gene: TRBJ2-5; CDR3 protein: CASSKGQQETQYF; CDR3 DNA: TGTGCCAGCAGTAAGGGACAGCAAGAGACCCAGTACTTC
V gene: TRBV3-1/TRBV3-2; clone size: -; D gene: -; J gene: TRBJ1-5; CDR3 protein: CASSHWGGQPQHF; CDR3 DNA: TGTGCCAGCAGCCACTGGGGGGGTCAGCCCCAGCATTTT
V gene: TRBV10-1; clone size: -; D gene: TRBD2; J gene: TRBJ2-5; CDR3 protein: CASRGGAGETQYF; CDR3 DNA: TGCGCCAGCCGGGGAGGGGCAGGAGAGACCCAGTACTTC
V gene: TRBV2; clone size: -; D gene: -; J gene: TRBJ2-7; CDR3 protein: CASGRYEQYF; CDR3 DNA: TGTGCCAGCGGTCGGTACGAGCAGTACTTC
V gene: TRBV7-2; clone size: few; D gene: TRBD1; J gene: TRBJ1-2; CDR3 protein: CASSAYPRQGAYGYTF; CDR3 DNA: TGTGCCAGCAGCGCCTACCCTAGACAGGGAGCCTATGGCTACACCTTC
V gene: TRBV20-1; clone size: -; D gene: -; J gene: TRBJ1-1; CDR3 protein: CSPSGGFEAFF; CDR3 DNA: TGCTCCCCCAGCGGGGGGTTTGAAGCTTTCTTT
V gene: TRBV6-2/TRBV6-3; clone size: -; D gene: TRBD2; J gene: TRBJ2-1; CDR3 protein: CASSGTSGGTARVSEQFF; CDR3 DNA: TGTGCCAGCAGTGGGACTAGCGGGGGGACCGCCCGGGTGTCGGAGCAGTTCTTC
V gene: TRBV27; clone size: -; D gene: TRBD1; J gene: TRBJ1-6; CDR3 protein: CASSLPDRGSYNSPLHF; CDR3 DNA: TGTGCCAGCAGTTTACCTGACAGGGGATCCTATAATTCACCCCTCCACTTT
V gene: TRBV7-9; clone size: -; D gene: -; J gene: TRBJ2-7; CDR3 protein: CASSALQGPYEQYF; CDR3 DNA: TGTGCCAGCAGCGCTCTCCAGGGTCCCTACGAGCAGTACTTC
V gene: TRBV7-9; clone size: -; D gene: -; J gene: TRBJ1-6; CDR3 protein: CASIREGYNSPLHF; CDR3 DNA: TGTGCCAGCATAAGGGAGGGCTATAATTCACCCCTCCACTTT
V gene: TRBV3-1/TRBV3-2; clone size: many; D gene: -; J gene: TRBJ1-4; CDR3 protein: CASSQGRRTHSNEKLFF; CDR3 DNA: TGTGCCAGCAGCCAAGGCCGTCGAACACATTCAAATGAAAAACTGTTTTTT
V gene: TRBV6-6; clone size: -; D gene: TRBD1; J gene: TRBJ1-5; CDR3 protein: CASSPVGTGGLQPQHF; CDR3 DNA: TGTGCCAGCAGTCCTGTGGGGACAGGGGGACTTCAGCCCCAGCATTTT